This T cell receptor (beta chain) was sequenced during a study of CD8+ T cells in alopecia areata. Study-wide context: Grafted skin came from C3H/HeJ donors with spontaneous alopecia (about 6-12 months old) and was placed on roughly 7-10-week-old female C3H/HeJ mice.

Extraction of RNA preceded its reverse transcription into cDNA, which served as the sequencing template. The assay was immunoSEQ multiplex PCR, and TCRdb's table has in-frame clones only and misses some. The repertoire shows 270,000 or so clones, none seen only once; the top ten take about 1.2%. Comment on this clone: Mouse names are used for the genes. The sequenced fragment ends 4 residues before the CDR3 boundary, so the rest is inferred from the germline J gene. The identical CDR3 is also encoded by other nucleotide sequences in the sample.

Germline-derived CDR1 and CDR2 are LGHNA and YNLKQL (reference sequence). V lost 4 bases, J lost 1 base, and 4 bases stayed unmatched. The CDR3 covers 15 residues. Sorting relied on CD4, CD8alpha, NKG2D, NKG2ACE and other markers applied to pooled cutaneous lymph node cells. This chain connects TRBV5 to TRBJ2-1; 7 bases map to TRBD2. This sequence originates from a C3H/HeJ mouse with alopecia areata. This line is of MHC haplotype H2-k. The sample comprised CD4+ T cells sorted from a lymph node. CDR3 DNA (partial): TGTGCCAGCAGCCCCCAGACTGGGAACTATGCT. Residues: CASSPQTGNYA. The complete CDR3 sequence is CASSPQTGNYAEQFF.